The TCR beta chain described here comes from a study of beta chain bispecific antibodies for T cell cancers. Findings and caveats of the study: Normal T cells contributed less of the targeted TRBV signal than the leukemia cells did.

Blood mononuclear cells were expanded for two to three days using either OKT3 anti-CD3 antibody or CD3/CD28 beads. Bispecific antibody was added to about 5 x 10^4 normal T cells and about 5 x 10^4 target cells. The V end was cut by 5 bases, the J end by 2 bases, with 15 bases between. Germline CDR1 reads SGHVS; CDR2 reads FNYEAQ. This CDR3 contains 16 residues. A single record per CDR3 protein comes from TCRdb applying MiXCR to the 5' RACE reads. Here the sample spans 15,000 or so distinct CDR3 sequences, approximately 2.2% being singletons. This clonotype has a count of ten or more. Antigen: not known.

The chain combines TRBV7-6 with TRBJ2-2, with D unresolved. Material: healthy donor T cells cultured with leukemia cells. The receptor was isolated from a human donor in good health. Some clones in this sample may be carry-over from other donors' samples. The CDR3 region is CASSRYSGSNTGELFF. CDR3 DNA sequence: TGTGCCAGCAGCCGTTACAGTGGCAGCAACACCGGGGAGCTGTTTTTT.